This T cell receptor beta chain was profiled in a study of technical replicates of blood from a few donors. Produced via immunoSEQ multiplex PCR; TCRdb's table is partial and in-frame only. The data hold some 70,000 clones, with roughly 90% observed a single time. Germline V gene lookup returns CDR1 SGDLS and CDR2 YYNGEE. J gave up 4 bases and V 3 bases, and 7 bases lay outside the gene matches. CDR3 length: 15 amino acids. This clone occurred once. The origin of this receptor is a human donor in good health. Sequenced material: T cells isolated from PBMCs. The chain is built from TRBV9 and TRBJ1-5; 7 bases are a match to TRBD1. Here the CDR3 DNA reads TGTGCCAGCAGCGGAGGGGGCAGCTCGAATCAGCCCCAGCATTTT. As protein: CASSGGGSSNQPQHF.